This TCR beta chain is from a study of Graves' ophthalmopathy and Graves' hyperthyroidism. Study conclusions and caveats: Predictions made by the model for ophthalmopathy progression reached just over 70% sensitivity and about 72% specificity.

The V and J ends lost 2 bases and 1 base respectively, with 5 bases between them. Germline V gene sequence: CDR1 SEHNR, CDR2 FQNEAQ (reference sequence). This CDR3 region has 14 residues. In this cohort, patients with other autoimmune diseases, uncontrolled infections, pregnancy or lactation were excluded. Diagnostic conclusions were grounded in clinical symptoms, serum thyroxine, TRAb, thyroid ultrasound and orbital computed tomography. This clonotype was seen repeatedly, ten times or more. Antigen: not known. Researchers took RNA transcripts and amplified TCR beta CDR3 regions from them. Second-round multiplex PCR followed a first-round RT-PCR using HTBI primers. MiXCR, applied by TCRdb to the multiplex PCR reads, yields one record per CDR3 protein. Seen here are about 480,000 distinct CDR3 sequences, approximately 15% observed once, and the top ten hold roughly 9.8%.

The TCR sequence derives from a woman under 40 with Graves' ophthalmopathy. The specimen was blood. This chain joins TRBV7-9 and TRBJ2-2; D is uncertain. CDR3 in DNA: TGTGCCAGCAGCTTATTCGAGAACACCGGGGAGCTGTTTTTT. The encoded protein is CASSLFENTGELFF.